The 9 T cell receptor beta chains in this list originate from one sample, sequenced in a study of Graves' ophthalmopathy and Graves' hyperthyroidism. Investigators amplified TCR beta CDR3 regions from RNA transcripts. Following a first-round RT-PCR that used HTBI primers, a second-round multiplex PCR was carried out. Via MiXCR, TCRdb re-called the multiplex PCR reads, giving one row per CDR3 protein. The data show about 700,000 distinct CDR3 sequences, 35% to 50% seen once. The sample comprised peripheral blood. These receptors were collected from an adult man with Graves' ophthalmopathy.

Concerning this clonotype itself: A much larger clone is a single base away; this may be a read error. This CDR3 is missing its conserved last phenylalanine or tryptophan, likely due to a read error. The limits of the CDR3 on the DNA are not certain, so only TCRdb's listed CDR3 is given. The gene calls are TRBV5-6 and TRBJ2-7; the D call in the table, TRBD1, was not verified against the DNA. The CDR3 is made up of 12 amino acids, end residues included. Germline loops: CDR1 SGHDT, CDR2 YYEEEE. The CDR3 is CASSLWRMTGRI.

In its sample, this clonotype was seen many times. J is TRBJ1-1 and V is TRBV5-6; D remains ambiguous. Germline lookup yields CDR1 SGHDT and CDR2 YYEEEE. With 4 bases removed from V and 1 base from J, the gap between germline ends came to 11 bases. CDR3 length: 14 residues. The CDR3 DNA is TGTGCCAGCAGCACGGACGGCTGGAACACTGAAGCTTTCTTT. This codes for CASSTDGWNTEAFF.

This clonotype appeared once. This may stem from a read error, because a much larger clone lies one nucleotide away. The chain combines TRBV25-1 with TRBJ1-6, with 9 positions matching TRBD1. This CDR3 is built from 14 residues. Germline CDR1 and CDR2: MGHDK and SYGVNS. V shed 6 bases, J shed 9 bases, and the junction held 6 bases outside the gene matches. The CDR3 sequence is CASSRTGVSSPLHF. The CDR3 DNA reads as TGTGCCAGCAGCCGGACAGGGGTCAGTTCACCCCTCCACTTT.

This sequence joins TRBV9 and TRBJ2-7; 10 bases align to TRBD1. V shed 4 bases, J shed 1 base, and the junction held 8 bases outside the gene matches. Germline-derived CDR1 and CDR2 are SGDLS and YYNGEE. This CDR3 has 16 residues. This CDR3 reads CASSSGTGVASYEQYF. The CDR3 DNA is TGTGCCAGCAGCTCCGGGACAGGGGTGGCTTCCTACGAGCAGTACTTC.

The V call is TRBV20-1, the J call TRBJ1-1; unclear D gene. The CDR3 has 12 amino acids. Deletions cut 0 bases from V and 6 bases from J, with 8 bases between. Germline V gene sequence: CDR1 DFQATT, CDR2 SNEGSKA (reference sequence). The CDR3 nucleotides read TGCAGTGCTAGAGAGAACGGGGCTGAAGCTTTCTTT. This gives the protein CSARENGAEAFF.

Ten or more counts support this clonotype. The J gene is TRBJ1-2, the V gene TRBV5-6; D perhaps matches TRBD1 (6 bases). Per germline, CDR1 SGHDT and CDR2 YYEEEE. The CDR3 loop spans 14 amino acids. Trimming stripped 1 base from V and 11 bases from J, with 18 bases between. CDR3 coding DNA: TGTGCCAGCAGCTTGTCGGACAGAGTTAGTGGGTACACCTTC. Translation gives CASSLSDRVSGYTF.

This clonotype was picked up one time. A much larger clone sits a single nucleotide away, making a read error possible. V and J are TRBV7-2 and TRBJ2-7; TRBD1 agrees at 9 bases. The germline V gene encodes CDR1 SGHTA and CDR2 FQGNSA. CDR3 length: 15 residues. V dropped 5 bases and J dropped 5; count of bases not matched to a gene: 10. CDR3 nucleotide sequence: TGTGCCAGCAGCACAGCCGGGACAGGGAGCGACGAGCAGTACGTC. Protein: CASSTAGTGSDEQYV.

The table lists this clonotype with many counts. The CDR3 nucleotides are TGTGCCACAGCCAGGGCCGGGGGAACTTACCAAGAGACCCAGTACTTC. It yields the protein CATARAGGTYQETQYF. The rearrangement uses TRBV2 and TRBJ2-5; D perhaps matches TRBD2 (6 bases). V lost 10 bases, J lost 0 bases, and 21 bases lay in between. The CDR3 has 16 residues. Germline V gives CDR1 SNHLY, CDR2 FYNNEI.

This clonotype was found a few times. The J gene is TRBJ1-1, the V gene TRBV12-3 or TRBV12-4; weak D call: TRBD1 (5 bases). The V and J ends lost 3 bases and 7 bases respectively, with 33 bases between them. The CDR3 covers 20 residues. CDR3 coding DNA: TGTGCCAGCAGTTTGTACGGTTCGGGGATAGCCAGGGTAGGCGGCGATGAAGCTTTCTTT. Protein: CASSLYGSGIARVGGDEAFF.